These T cell receptor beta chains were read from a single sample in a study of molecular identifiers for immune sequencing clone quantification. TCRdb called the PCR reads again in MiXCR, with one record for every CDR3 protein. The table lists around 320,000 distinct CDR3 sequences, about 22% of them singletons. Sequenced: naive CD8+ T cells from blood, with Jurkat cell RNA spiked in. All receptors derive from a human donor in good health. Some libraries in this study had Jurkat cell RNA spiked in. Each CDR3 is given with its conserved first and last residue. A D gene is named only where the DNA matches it firmly. Where a row states a size, it is once, few, many or the class of an expanded clone; other rows omit it.

size	V	D	J	CDR3	DNA
few	TRBV11-2	-	TRBJ2-3	CASSLVPSDTQYF	TGTGCCAGCAGCTTAGTCCCATCAGATACGCAGTATTTT
many	TRBV5-4	-	TRBJ2-7	CASSFDRSSYEQYF	TGTGCCAGCAGCTTTGACAGGTCCTCCTACGAGCAGTACTTC
-	TRBV6-2/TRBV6-3	-	TRBJ1-1	CASSYRIAIPEAFF	TGTGCCAGCAGTTACAGGATTGCAATACCTGAAGCTTTCTTT
few	TRBV27	-	TRBJ2-7	CASSMRDGTYEQYF	TGTGCCAGCAGTATGCGGGACGGCACCTACGAGCAGTACTTC
-	TRBV7-9	TRBD1	TRBJ1-1	CASRAPQGQSVYTEAFF	TGTGCCAGCAGAGCACCACAGGGGCAAAGTGTCTACACTGAAGCTTTCTTT
many	TRBV20-1	-	TRBJ2-7	CSAVGANYEQYF	TGCAGTGCTGTGGGAGCCAACTACGAGCAGTACTTC
many	TRBV4-3	-	TRBJ1-1	CASSRESQANTEAFF	TGCGCCAGCAGCCGAGAGTCTCAGGCGAACACTGAAGCTTTCTTT
few	TRBV6-1	-	TRBJ1-1	CASRAWGPSDTEAFF	TGTGCCAGCAGAGCTTGGGGGCCCTCTGACACTGAAGCTTTCTTT
few	TRBV6-6	TRBD2	TRBJ2-5	CASSYLATSGGSETQYF	TGTGCCAGCAGTTACCTCGCGACTAGCGGGGGTTCGGAGACCCAGTACTTC
once	TRBV27	-	TRBJ2-2	CASSLLAPISTGELFF	TGTGCCAGCAGTTTATTAGCGCCCATTAGCACCGGGGAGCTGTTTTTT
-	TRBV6-2/TRBV6-3	-	TRBJ1-5	CASSSFTGTHQPQHF	TGTGCCAGCAGTTCCTTTACAGGGACTCATCAGCCCCAGCATTTT
few	TRBV12-3/TRBV12-4	-	TRBJ2-7	CASSQPATTEGTEQYF	TGTGCCAGCAGCCAACCGGCGACCACAGAGGGTACCGAGCAGTACTTC
-	TRBV6-2/TRBV6-3	TRBD1	TRBJ2-3	CASSYSWTGRDTQYF	TGTGCCAGCAGTTACTCGTGGACAGGGAGGGATACGCAGTATTTT
-	TRBV11-2	-	TRBJ2-3	CASSSRRGTDTQYF	TGTGCCAGCAGCTCCCGCCGGGGGACAGATACGCAGTATTTT
many	TRBV13	TRBD2	TRBJ2-7	CASSLRGAGHEQYF	TGTGCCAGCAGCTTGCGGGGGGCCGGCCACGAGCAGTACTTC
-	TRBV19	-	TRBJ2-1	CASSPGHRYNEQFF	TGTGCCAGTAGTCCGGGACATCGCTACAATGAGCAGTTCTTC
few	TRBV12-3/TRBV12-4	-	TRBJ1-1	CASSNPLTGNAEAFF	TGTGCCAGCAGTAATCCTCTAACGGGGAACGCTGAAGCTTTCTTT
many	TRBV7-9	TRBD2	TRBJ2-1	CASSLLGAGEEYGGEQFF	TGTGCCAGCAGCTTACTGGGAGCGGGAGAGGAATATGGGGGTGAGCAGTTCTTC
many	TRBV7-9	-	TRBJ2-2	CASSPAVGDPGELFF	TGTGCCAGCAGCCCTGCTGTCGGGGATCCCGGGGAGCTGTTTTTT
few	TRBV12-3/TRBV12-4	TRBD2	TRBJ2-5	CASSLFTSGLQETQYF	TGTGCCAGCAGTTTGTTTACTAGCGGGCTCCAAGAGACCCAGTACTTC
-	TRBV7-9	-	TRBJ2-3	CASSSPWGGLTDTQYF	TGTGCCAGCAGCTCCCCGTGGGGGGGGCTAACAGATACGCAGTATTTT
-	TRBV27	-	TRBJ2-5	CASSPQNKETQYF	TGTGCCAGCAGCCCGCAGAATAAAGAGACCCAGTACTTC
few	TRBV11-2	TRBD1	TRBJ1-4	CASSLPGTVNEKLFF	TGTGCCAGCAGCTTACCCGGGACAGTTAATGAAAAACTGTTTTTT
few	TRBV6-1	TRBD2	TRBJ2-1	CASSEGLAGGSKEFF	TGTGCCAGCAGTGAAGGACTAGCGGGGGGGTCCAAGGAGTTCTTC
few	TRBV12-3/TRBV12-4	TRBD2	TRBJ2-5	CASSLLLADQETQYF	TGTGCCAGCAGTTTGCTACTAGCGGACCAAGAGACCCAGTACTTC
-	TRBV12-2	-	TRBJ2-7	CASRWGGRTPTYEQYF	TGTGCAAGTCGCTGGGGTGGGAGGACACCGACCTACGAGCAGTACTTC
many	TRBV12-3/TRBV12-4	TRBD2	TRBJ2-1	CASSLGGRARNNEQFF	TGTGCCAGCAGTTTAGGCGGGAGGGCCCGGAACAATGAGCAGTTCTTC
many	TRBV6-5	TRBD2	TRBJ2-1	CASRRTSGSVEEQFF	TGTGCCAGCAGACGTACTAGCGGGTCGGTGGAAGAGCAGTTCTTC
-	TRBV4-1	-	TRBJ1-5	CASSQVAYSNQPQHF	TGCGCCAGCAGCCAAGTGGCCTATAGCAATCAGCCCCAGCATTTT
many	TRBV4-1	-	TRBJ2-7	CASSQAGSYEQYF	TGCGCCAGCAGCCAAGCAGGTAGCTACGAGCAGTACTTC
-	TRBV12-3/TRBV12-4	-	TRBJ1-4	CASSSPPGKDEKLFF	TGTGCCAGCAGTTCCCCCCCAGGGAAGGATGAAAAACTGTTTTTT
many	TRBV20-1	-	TRBJ1-4	CSARSASTNEKLFF	TGCAGTGCTAGGTCGGCCTCAACTAATGAAAAACTGTTTTTT
-	TRBV2	-	TRBJ1-2	CARSPRTSNYGYTF	TGTGCCAGGAGTCCGCGCACCTCTAACTATGGCTACACCTTC
many	TRBV28	-	TRBJ2-5	CASSKPFGDLQPHQETQYF	TGTGCCAGCAGTAAACCCTTTGGGGACCTCCAGCCCCACCAAGAGACCCAGTACTTC
-	TRBV27	-	TRBJ2-7	CASSFVQDRLYEQYF	TGTGCCAGCAGTTTTGTACAGGACCGTTTGTACGAGCAGTACTTC
few	TRBV4-3	TRBD2	TRBJ2-3	CASSQDSPSGSLTDTQYF	TGCGCCAGCAGCCAAGATTCGCCTAGCGGGAGCTTAACAGATACGCAGTATTTT
-	TRBV20-1	TRBD2	TRBJ2-5	CSARPLGSAGGRLEVKETQYF	TGCAGTGCTAGGCCCCTAGGGTCAGCGGGGGGCCGACTAGAAGTAAAAGAGACCCAGTACTTC
-	TRBV2	-	TRBJ1-1	CASSEVVLGTGEAFF	TGTGCCAGCAGTGAAGTGGTTTTGGGAACCGGTGAAGCTTTCTTT
-	TRBV24-1	-	TRBJ1-5	CATSSRDSNQPQHF	TGTGCCACCAGCTCCAGGGATAGCAATCAGCCCCAGCATTTT
many	TRBV30	TRBD2	TRBJ2-2	CAWSVLAGSNTGELFF	TGTGCCTGGAGTGTACTAGCGGGCTCGAACACCGGGGAGCTGTTTTTT
-	TRBV6-5	-	TRBJ2-7	CASSYGTTYEQYF	TGTGCCAGCAGTTACGGGACCACCTACGAGCAGTACTTC
few	TRBV24-1	-	TRBJ2-1	CATSDLTGTKKRWFF	TGTGCCACCAGTGATTTGACCGGGACCAAGAAAAGGTGGTTCTTC
-	TRBV4-1	-	TRBJ2-5	CASSLISGGRETQYF	TGCGCCAGCAGCCTAATCTCGGGCGGGCGAGAGACCCAGTACTTC
many	TRBV5-1	TRBD2	TRBJ2-1	CASSFSSGLNEQFF	TGCGCCAGCAGCTTTTCTAGCGGGCTGAATGAGCAGTTCTTC
few	TRBV7-9	-	TRBJ2-2	CASSFNGAGTGELFF	TGTGCCAGCAGCTTTAACGGGGCGGGCACCGGGGAGCTGTTTTTT
few	TRBV27	-	TRBJ2-7	CASSEAGQMNEQYF	TGTGCCAGCAGTGAAGCGGGACAGATGAACGAGCAGTACTTC
few	TRBV4-3	TRBD1	TRBJ2-1	CASSQYGTGVNEQFF	TGCGCCAGCAGCCAATATGGGACAGGGGTCAATGAGCAGTTCTTC
-	TRBV5-1	-	TRBJ2-2	CASSFWGSVTGELFF	TGCGCCAGCAGCTTCTGGGGGAGTGTCACCGGGGAGCTGTTTTTT
many	TRBV4-3	TRBD1	TRBJ2-7	CASSQDGTGVYEQYF	TGCGCCAGCAGCCAAGATGGGACAGGGGTATACGAGCAGTACTTC
-	TRBV4-2	TRBD2	TRBJ2-3	CASSQDFGGLAGVTDTQYF	TGTGCCAGCAGCCAAGATTTTGGGGGGCTAGCGGGAGTAACAGATACGCAGTATTTT